This entry features one T cell receptor (beta chain) sequence. Antigen: not known. The CDR3 loop spans 13 amino acids. Trimming shortened V by 7 bases and J by 1 base, and 7 bases separated the two germline ends. Germline loops: CDR1 ENHRY, CDR2 SYGVKD. Using its own MiXCR run on the reads, TCRdb lists one record per CDR3 protein. Of some 180,000 distinct CDR3 sequences detected, roughly a fifth appear once; the ten largest clones hold approximately 3%. These data are taken from a study of T cell repertoires in cytomegalovirus infection. Turning to the study itself: It was the public TCR beta signatures that indicated both CMV infection and matching HLA type.

Study findings and constraints: Ex vivo, HLA-C-restricted CMV-specific TCR beta clonotypes prevailed over the rest of the response. Cumulative public TCR beta family frequency identified CMV carriers with the relevant HLA.

The clonotype comes from a human donor in good health (CMV status not recorded). Some clones in this sample may be carry-over from other donors' samples. This chain links TRBV10-3 with TRBJ2-2; D is possibly TRBD1 (5 bases). Input material: PBMCs. For the CDR3, the DNA is TGTGCCATCACCCAGGGGAACACCGGGGAGCTGTTTTTT. This encodes CAITQGNTGELFF.